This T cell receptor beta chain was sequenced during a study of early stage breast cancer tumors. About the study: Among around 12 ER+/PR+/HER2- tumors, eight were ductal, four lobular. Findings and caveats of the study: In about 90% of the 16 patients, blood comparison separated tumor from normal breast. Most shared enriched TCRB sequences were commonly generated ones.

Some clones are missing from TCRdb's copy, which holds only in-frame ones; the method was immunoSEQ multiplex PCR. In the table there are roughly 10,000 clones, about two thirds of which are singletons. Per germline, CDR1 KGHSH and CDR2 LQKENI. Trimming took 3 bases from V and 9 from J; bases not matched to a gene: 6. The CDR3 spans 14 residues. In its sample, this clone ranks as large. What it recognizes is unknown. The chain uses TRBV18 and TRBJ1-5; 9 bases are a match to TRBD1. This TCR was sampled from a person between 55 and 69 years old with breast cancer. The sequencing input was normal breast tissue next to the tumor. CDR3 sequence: CASSPSLQGAPQHF. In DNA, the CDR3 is TGTGCCAGCTCACCGTCCTTACAGGGGGCGCCCCAGCATTTT.